The sequence of this T cell receptor (beta chain) was determined in a study of regulatory T cells in long-lasting Graves disease. Looked up from germline, CDR1 is LGHDT and CDR2 is YNNKEL (reference sequence). The CDR3 runs 14 residues. V gave up 1 base and J gave up 8 bases, with 14 bases separating them. Building the TCR beta libraries relied on iRepertoire HTBI primers, and CDR3 regions underwent Arm-PCR. TCRdb re-derived calls from the multiplex PCR reads in MiXCR, one entry per CDR3 protein. This table has roughly 300,000 distinct CDR3 sequences, about 20% appearing once. This clonotype was found a few times. What it binds is not known. Time point specified: persistent/refractory GD, antithyroid drugs over 5 years with positive TRAb. From PBMCs, RNA was extracted and then used to make the TCR library. Study findings and constraints: New patients shared 950 to 1,000 public clonotypes, fewer than the roughly 3,000 shared by persistent patients.

Sample: peripheral blood mononuclear cells (PBMCs), taken when the disease was refractory, from a patient treated with antithyroid drugs. The TCR was taken from a female donor with Graves disease. The chain combines TRBV3-1 with TRBJ1-2; possibly TRBD1 for D (5 bases). CDR3 region: CASSQAAGTAGYTF. The CDR3 DNA reads as TGTGCCAGCAGCCAAGCTGCAGGGACTGCCGGCTACACCTTC.